The 20 T cell receptor beta chains reported below all come from one sample, sequenced in a study of metastatic and nonmetastatic thyroid tumors. Patients were all untreated before their thyroid surgery. TCRdb reassembled clones from the PCR reads with MiXCR. This sample has under 25,000 clones; 15% to 19% occur once, and the top ten carry 38%. Input material: blood. The receptors derive from a female donor with papillary thyroid cancer or a benign thyroid nodule (not recorded which). Some clones in this sample may be carry-over from other donors' samples.

This clone was observed at least ten times. This chain links TRBV20-1 with TRBJ2-5; D is perhaps TRBD1 or TRBD2 (5 bases each). Trimming took 3 bases from V and 5 from J, leaving 10 bases between them. Per germline, CDR1 DFQATT and CDR2 SNEGSKA (reference sequence). The CDR3 spans 12 residues. The CDR3 sequence: CSASRDGETQYF. In DNA, the CDR3 is TGCAGTGCTAGTCGGGACGGCGAGACCCAGTACTTC.

Comment on this clone: Possible read error: a much larger clone is one base away. V is TRBV5-4 and J is TRBJ2-2; the D call may be TRBD1 or TRBD2 (5 bases each). This CDR3 is built from 16 residues. CDR1 and CDR2 from the germline V gene are SGHNT and YYREEE (reference sequence). CDR3 nucleotides: TGTGCCAACAGCTTGGTGGGACGGCTGGGGACCGGGGAGCTGTTTTTT. This gives the protein CANSLVGRLGTGELFF.

Many counts were recorded for this clone. This sequence joins TRBV28 and TRBJ2-3, with D possibly matching TRBD1 (8 bases). The V gene lost 2 bases and the J gene lost 4 bases, with 19 bases spanning the gap. This CDR3 spans 17 amino acids. Germline values: CDR1 MDHEN, CDR2 SYDVKM. CDR3 in DNA: TGTGCCAGCAGTTTACTACAGGGGGGGAGTTTCCCAGATACGCAGTATTTT. It translates to CASSLLQGGSFPDTQYF.

This clone turned up a few times. V is TRBV6-1 and J is TRBJ2-3, with 11 bases fitting TRBD2. Trimming at V came to 0 bases and at J to 7 bases, leaving 3 bases not matched to a gene. The CDR3 loop spans 15 amino acids. Germline V lookup: CDR1 MNHNS, CDR2 SASEGT. CDR3 sequence: CASSEASGGAYTQYF. In nucleotides, the CDR3 is TGTGCCAGCAGTGAAGCTAGCGGGGGGGCATATACGCAGTATTTT.

This clone was counted ten times or more. This chain joins TRBV6-1 and TRBJ2-2; 10 bases are shared with TRBD1. CDR3 size: 17 residues. The trim removed 6 bases at V and 7 bases at J, leaving 14 bases unmatched. In germline, CDR1 is MNHNS, CDR2 SASEGT. The CDR3 nucleotides are TGTGCCAGCAGCCGAAGTGCCGGACAGGGGGGGGGCGGGGAGCTGTTTTTT. Translating it yields CASSRSAGQGGGGELFF.

V and J are TRBV15 and TRBJ1-1; D is unclear. The CDR3 is 14 residues long. The germline CDR1 and CDR2 sequences are LNHNV and YYDKDF (reference sequence). Trimming stripped 6 bases from V and 4 bases from J, with 15 bases between. The CDR3 sequence: CATSPGWGTTEAFF. CDR3 in DNA: TGTGCCACCAGTCCCGGTTGGGGTACCACTGAAGCTTTCTTT. The complete variable domain, with remaining parts taken from reference TRBV15 and TRBJ1-1, reads DAMVIQNPRYQVTQFGKPVTLSCSQTLNHNVMYWYQQKSSQAPKLLFHYYDKDFNNEADTPDNFQSRRPNTSFCFLDIRSPGLGDTAMYLCATSPGWGTTEAFFGQGTRLTVV.

This clone was counted many times. The genes are TRBV5-1 and TRBJ2-1; D assignment may be TRBD1 or TRBD2 (5 bases each). The CDR3 totals 12 residues. In germline, CDR1 is SGHRS, CDR2 YFSETQ. Deletions cut 3 bases from V and 10 bases from J, with 11 bases between. Here the CDR3 reads CASSWGRQEQFF. The DNA for the CDR3 is TGCGCCAGCAGCTGGGGACGCCAAGAGCAGTTCTTC.

This clone was recorded at least ten times. The rearrangement uses TRBV4-2 and TRBJ2-7; 9 positions match TRBD2. The length of the CDR3 is 18 residues. The germline gives CDR1 LGHNA, CDR2 YNFKEQ. V lost 2 bases, J lost 6 bases, and 17 bases stayed unmatched. The CDR3 nucleotides read TGTGCCAGCAGCCAAAGGCTGTTAGCGGGAGTTAGCCCCCTCGAGCAGTACTTC. Protein sequence: CASSQRLLAGVSPLEQYF.

This clone was detected ten times or more. J is TRBJ2-5 and V is TRBV9; D is ambiguous. Germline-derived CDR1 and CDR2 are SGDLS and YYNGEE. This CDR3 has 16 amino acids. Trimming removed 0 bases from V and 5 bases from J, with 17 bases in between. The CDR3 here is CASSVGADPISETQYF. The CDR3 bases are TGTGCCAGCAGCGTAGGGGCGGATCCTATCTCGGAGACCCAGTACTTC.

This clone occurred many times. The CDR3 DNA is TGTGCTAGTGGTTTGACAGGAGAGACCCAGTACTTC. It yields the protein CASGLTGETQYF. The chain uses TRBV12-5 and TRBJ2-5; tentative D call: TRBD1 (5 bases). Per germline, CDR1 LGHNT and CDR2 FRNRAP. CDR3 length equals 12 residues. With 2 bases removed from V and 4 bases from J, the gap between germline ends came to 5 bases.

A remark on this clone: A junction boundary mismatches the germline segment, possibly from a read error. The chain employs TRBV11-2 and TRBJ2-1; D gene uncertain. The CDR3 is 14 amino acids. Germline V gene sequence: CDR1 SGHAT, CDR2 FQNNGV. DNA of the CDR3: TGTGTCAGCAGCTTAGGTCTCTCGGGCAATGAGCAGTTCTTC. As protein: CVSSLGLSGNEQFF.

This clone was detected ten times or more. The V gene is TRBV4-2, the J gene TRBJ1-2; 12 nucleotides agree with TRBD1. V was clipped by 0 bases and J by 8 bases; unmatched bases: 13. This CDR3 is built from 18 residues. Germline V gene sequence: CDR1 LGHNA, CDR2 YNFKEQ. For the CDR3, the DNA is TGTGCCAGCAGCCAAGATTTTGGGGCAGGGACAGGGGGCGAAGGCTACACCTTC. Amino acids: CASSQDFGAGTGGEGYTF.

This clone was counted at least ten times. DNA of the CDR3: TGTGCCAGTAGTATAGGTGCGACAGGGGACTATGGCTACACCTTC. This translates into CASSIGATGDYGYTF. The chain combines TRBV19 with TRBJ1-2, with 8 bases fitting TRBD1. V gave up 1 base and J gave up 3 bases; unmatched junction bases: 4. The CDR3 has 15 residues. In germline, CDR1 is LNHDA, CDR2 SQIVND (reference sequence).

This clone was seen many times. The V and J genes are TRBV3-1 and TRBJ2-5; TRBD2 matches 12 bases. The J segment lost 2 bases and the V segment lost 6 bases, leaving 4 bases of the junction unmatched. This CDR3 has 15 amino acids. Per the germline V gene, CDR1 is LGHDT and CDR2 is YNNKEL (reference sequence). The CDR3 loop is CASRPGTSGQETQYF. CDR3 coding DNA: TGTGCCAGCAGACCCGGGACTAGCGGGCAAGAGACCCAGTACTTC.

By its share, this clone is medium-sized. This rearrangement joins TRBV20-1 to TRBJ2-7; a weak D match, TRBD1 (7 bases). The germline V gene encodes CDR1 DFQATT and CDR2 SNEGSKA (reference sequence). The CDR3 has 14 residues. V lost 6 bases to trimming and J lost 7 bases, with 22 bases between them. The CDR3 DNA sequence: TGCAGTGCACACTACGGGTCAGGGGGGTGGGAGCAGTACTTC. It codes for CSAHYGSGGWEQYF.

This clone was counted many times. The chain couples TRBV20-1 to TRBJ1-2; a weak D match, TRBD1 (5 bases). This CDR3 region has 12 residues. Germline V lookup: CDR1 DFQATT, CDR2 SNEGSKA (reference sequence). Trimming took off 5 bases at V and 2 bases at J, with 9 bases between the two ends. The CDR3 here is CSAPGVNYGYTF. The CDR3 DNA reads TGCAGTGCTCCGGGGGTCAACTATGGCTACACCTTC.

In this sample, this clone turned up many times. The chain links TRBV5-5 to TRBJ2-7; no definite D call. Deletions cut 3 bases from V and 0 bases from J, with 13 bases between. This CDR3 contains 15 residues. CDR1 and CDR2 from the germline V gene are SGHKS and YYEKEE (reference sequence). CDR3 region: CASSYTGSSSYEQYF. The CDR3 nucleotides are TGTGCCAGCAGCTACACCGGGTCTAGCTCCTACGAGCAGTACTTC.

This clone was observed a handful of times. The chain uses TRBV28 and TRBJ2-1; the D gene is possibly TRBD2 (5 bases). Germline-derived CDR1 and CDR2 are MDHEN and SYDVKM. The V gene lost 2 bases and the J gene lost 5 bases, with 13 bases spanning the gap. This CDR3 comprises 15 residues. The DNA for the CDR3 is TGTGCCAGCAGTTTAACCAGACTACCGAACAATGAGCAGTTCTTC. Amino acids: CASSLTRLPNNEQFF. Full variable domain (missing parts from reference TRBV28 and TRBJ2-1): DVKVTQSSRYLVKRTGEKVFLECVQDMDHENMFWYRQDPGLGLRLIYFSYDVKMKEKGDIPEGYSVSREKKERFSLILESASTNQTSMYLCASSLTRLPNNEQFFGPGTRLTVL.

In this sample, this clone turned up many times. The chain employs TRBV5-1 and TRBJ2-5; D is undetermined. Germline CDR1 and CDR2: SGHRS and YFSETQ. This CDR3 contains 15 residues. Deletions cut 0 bases from V and 1 base from J, with 10 bases between. DNA of the CDR3: TGCGCCAGCAGCTTGGAGTCGGGTCCCCAAGAGACCCAGTACTTC. Translated, it gives CASSLESGPQETQYF.

The chain's CDR3 is CATSGAQPNIGYTF. CDR3 nucleotide sequence: TGTGCCACCAGTGGGGCCCAGCCTAACATTGGCTACACCTTC. The chain employs TRBV24-1 and TRBJ1-2, with D unclear. The V gene lost 5 bases and the J gene lost 7 bases, with 16 bases spanning the gap. In germline, CDR1 is KGHDR, CDR2 SFDVKD. This CDR3 spans 14 amino acids.